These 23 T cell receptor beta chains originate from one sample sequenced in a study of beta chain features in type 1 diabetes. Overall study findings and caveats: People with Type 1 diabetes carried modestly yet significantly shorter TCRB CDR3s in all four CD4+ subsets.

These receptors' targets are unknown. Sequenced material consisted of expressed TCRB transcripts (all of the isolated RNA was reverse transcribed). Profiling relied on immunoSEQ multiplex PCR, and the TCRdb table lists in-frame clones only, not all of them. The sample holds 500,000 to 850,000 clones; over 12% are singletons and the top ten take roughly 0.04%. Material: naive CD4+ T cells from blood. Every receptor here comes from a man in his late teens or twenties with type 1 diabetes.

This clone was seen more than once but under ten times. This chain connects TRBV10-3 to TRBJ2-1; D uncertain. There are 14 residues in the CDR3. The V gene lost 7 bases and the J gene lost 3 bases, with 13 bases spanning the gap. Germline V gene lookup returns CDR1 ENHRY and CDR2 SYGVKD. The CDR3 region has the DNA TGTGCCATCACCGGTGAGGCAGACTACAATGAGCAGTTCTTC. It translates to CAITGEADYNEQFF.

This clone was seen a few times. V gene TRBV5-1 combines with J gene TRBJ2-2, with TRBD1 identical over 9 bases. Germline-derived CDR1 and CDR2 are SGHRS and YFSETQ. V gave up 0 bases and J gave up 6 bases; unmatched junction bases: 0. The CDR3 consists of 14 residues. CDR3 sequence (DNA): TGCGCCAGCAGCTTGGGACAGGGGGCCGGGGAGCTGTTTTTT. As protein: CASSLGQGAGELFF.

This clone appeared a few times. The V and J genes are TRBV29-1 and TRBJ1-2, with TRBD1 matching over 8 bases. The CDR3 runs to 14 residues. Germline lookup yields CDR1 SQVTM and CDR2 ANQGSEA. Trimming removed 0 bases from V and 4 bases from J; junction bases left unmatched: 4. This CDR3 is CSVEDRQGFYGYTF. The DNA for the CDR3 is TGCAGCGTTGAAGACAGACAGGGGTTCTATGGCTACACCTTC. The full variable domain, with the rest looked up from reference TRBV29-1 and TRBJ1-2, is SAVISQKPSRDICQRGTSLTIQCQVDSQVTMMFWYRQQPGQSLTLIATANQGSEATYESGFVIDKFPISRPNLTFSTLTVSNMSPEDSSIYLCSVEDRQGFYGYTFGSGTRLTVV.

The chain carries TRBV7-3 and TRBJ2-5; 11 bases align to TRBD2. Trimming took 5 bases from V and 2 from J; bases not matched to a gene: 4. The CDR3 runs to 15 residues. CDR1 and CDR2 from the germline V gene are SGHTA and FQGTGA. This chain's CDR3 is CASSAGTSGQETQYF. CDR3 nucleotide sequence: TGTGCCAGCAGCGCCGGGACTAGCGGTCAAGAGACCCAGTACTTC.

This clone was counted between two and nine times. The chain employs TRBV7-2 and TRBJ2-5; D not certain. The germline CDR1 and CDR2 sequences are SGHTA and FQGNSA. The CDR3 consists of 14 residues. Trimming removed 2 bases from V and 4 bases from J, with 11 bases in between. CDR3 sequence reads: CASSLNPAVETQYF. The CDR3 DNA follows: TGTGCCAGCAGCTTAAACCCGGCAGTAGAGACCCAGTACTTC.

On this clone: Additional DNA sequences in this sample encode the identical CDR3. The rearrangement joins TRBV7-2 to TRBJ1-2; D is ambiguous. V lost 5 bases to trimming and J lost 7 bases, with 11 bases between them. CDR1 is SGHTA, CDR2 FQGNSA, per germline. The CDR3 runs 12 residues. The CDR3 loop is CASSPGGRGYTF. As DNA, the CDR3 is TGTGCCAGCAGCCCCGGCGGGCGTGGCTACACCTTC.

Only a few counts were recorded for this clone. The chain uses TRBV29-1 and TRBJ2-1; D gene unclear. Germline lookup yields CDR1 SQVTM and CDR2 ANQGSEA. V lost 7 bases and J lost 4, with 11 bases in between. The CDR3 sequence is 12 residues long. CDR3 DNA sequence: TGCAGCGCCCGGGTAACTTACAATGAGCAGTTCTTC. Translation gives CSARVTYNEQFF.

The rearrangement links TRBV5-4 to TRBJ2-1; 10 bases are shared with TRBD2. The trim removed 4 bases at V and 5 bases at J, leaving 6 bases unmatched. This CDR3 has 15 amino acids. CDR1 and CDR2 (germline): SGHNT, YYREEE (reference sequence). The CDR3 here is CASSQTSGTHNEQFF. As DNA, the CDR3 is TGTGCCAGCAGCCAAACTAGCGGGACTCACAATGAGCAGTTCTTC.

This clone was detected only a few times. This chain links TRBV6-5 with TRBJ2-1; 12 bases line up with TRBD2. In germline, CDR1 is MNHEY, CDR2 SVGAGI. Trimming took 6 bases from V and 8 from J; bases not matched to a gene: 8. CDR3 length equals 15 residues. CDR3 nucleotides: TGTGCCAGCAGACCTGGACTAGCGGGAAGGCATGAGCAGTTCTTC. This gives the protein CASRPGLAGRHEQFF.

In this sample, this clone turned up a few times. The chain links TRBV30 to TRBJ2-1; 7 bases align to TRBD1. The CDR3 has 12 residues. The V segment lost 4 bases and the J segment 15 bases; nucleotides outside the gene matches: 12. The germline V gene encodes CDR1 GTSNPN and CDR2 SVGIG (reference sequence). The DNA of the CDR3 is TGTGCCTGGAACGCAGGGGGTTCGTCTGGGTTCTTC. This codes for CAWNAGGSSGFF.

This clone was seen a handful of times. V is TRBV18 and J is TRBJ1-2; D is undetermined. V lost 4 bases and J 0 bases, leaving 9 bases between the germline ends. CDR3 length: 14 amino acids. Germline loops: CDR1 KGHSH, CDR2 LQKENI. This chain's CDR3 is CASSQEGTNYGYTF. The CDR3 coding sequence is TGTGCCAGCTCACAAGAAGGGACTAACTATGGCTACACCTTC.

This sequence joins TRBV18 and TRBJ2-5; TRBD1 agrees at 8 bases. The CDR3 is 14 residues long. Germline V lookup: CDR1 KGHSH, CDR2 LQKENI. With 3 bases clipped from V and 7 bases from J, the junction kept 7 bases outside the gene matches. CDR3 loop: CASSPTGDLGTQYF. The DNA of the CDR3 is TGTGCCAGCTCACCGACAGGGGACCTAGGGACCCAGTACTTC.

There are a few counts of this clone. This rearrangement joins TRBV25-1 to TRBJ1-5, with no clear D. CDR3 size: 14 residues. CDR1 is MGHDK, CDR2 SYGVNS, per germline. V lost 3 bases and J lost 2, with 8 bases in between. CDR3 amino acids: CASSDPNGNQPQHF. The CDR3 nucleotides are TGTGCCAGCAGTGATCCTAACGGCAATCAGCCCCAGCATTTT.

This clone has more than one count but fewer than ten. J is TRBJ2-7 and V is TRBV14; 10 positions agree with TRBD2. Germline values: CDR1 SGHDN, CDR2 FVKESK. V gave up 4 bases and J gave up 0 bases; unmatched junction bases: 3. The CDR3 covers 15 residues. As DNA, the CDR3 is TGTGCCAGCAGCCGAGGACTAGCGGACTCCTACGAGCAGTACTTC. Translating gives CASSRGLADSYEQYF.

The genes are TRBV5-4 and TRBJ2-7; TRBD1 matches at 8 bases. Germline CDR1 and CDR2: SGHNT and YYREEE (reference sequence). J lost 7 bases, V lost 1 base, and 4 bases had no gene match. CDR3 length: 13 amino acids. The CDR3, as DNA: TGTGCCAGCAGCTTGCAGGGGGCGAGGGAGCAGTACTTC. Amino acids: CASSLQGAREQYF.

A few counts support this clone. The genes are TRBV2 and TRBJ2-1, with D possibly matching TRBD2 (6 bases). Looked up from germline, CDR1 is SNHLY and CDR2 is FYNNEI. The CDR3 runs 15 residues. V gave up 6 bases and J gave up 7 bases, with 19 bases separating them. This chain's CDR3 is CASSLSGSGRNEQFF. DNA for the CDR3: TGTGCCAGCAGCCTATCAGGGAGCGGGCGAAATGAGCAGTTCTTC. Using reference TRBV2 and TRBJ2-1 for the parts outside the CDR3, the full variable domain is EPEVTQTPSHQVTQMGQEVILRCVPISNHLYFYWYRQILGQKVEFLVSFYNNEISEKSEIFDDQFSVERPDGSNFTLKIRSTKLEDSAMYFCASSLSGSGRNEQFFGPGTRLTVL.

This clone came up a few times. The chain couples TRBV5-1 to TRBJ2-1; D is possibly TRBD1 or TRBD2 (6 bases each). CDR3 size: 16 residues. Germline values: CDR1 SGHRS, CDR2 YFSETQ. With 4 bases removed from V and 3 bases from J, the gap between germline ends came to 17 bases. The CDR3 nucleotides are TGCGCCAGCAGCCCCCAAGGGGGAGGAGTCTACAATGAGCAGTTCTTC. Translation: CASSPQGGGVYNEQFF.

The CDR3 protein is CASSFRSSDTQYF. The DNA for the CDR3 is TGTGCCAGCAGCTTTCGGAGCTCCGATACGCAGTATTTT. The chain uses TRBV11-3 and TRBJ2-3; D unresolved. The CDR3 is 13 amino acids. The germline V gene has CDR1 SGHNT and CDR2 YENEEA. The V end was cut by 3 bases, the J end by 6 bases, with 10 bases between.

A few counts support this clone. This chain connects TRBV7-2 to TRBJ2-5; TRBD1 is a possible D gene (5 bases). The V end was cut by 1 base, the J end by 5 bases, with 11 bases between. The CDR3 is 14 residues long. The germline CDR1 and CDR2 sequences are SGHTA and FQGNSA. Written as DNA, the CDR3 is TGTGCCAGCAGCTTAGTCAGGGAACAGGAGACCCAGTACTTC. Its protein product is CASSLVREQETQYF.

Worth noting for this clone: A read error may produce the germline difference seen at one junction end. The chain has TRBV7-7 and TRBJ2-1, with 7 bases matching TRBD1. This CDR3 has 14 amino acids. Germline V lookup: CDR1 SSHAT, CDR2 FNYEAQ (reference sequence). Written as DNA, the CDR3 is TGTGCTAGCAGCTCCGACAGGGATCGCAATGAGCAGTTCTTC. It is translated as CASSSDRDRNEQFF.

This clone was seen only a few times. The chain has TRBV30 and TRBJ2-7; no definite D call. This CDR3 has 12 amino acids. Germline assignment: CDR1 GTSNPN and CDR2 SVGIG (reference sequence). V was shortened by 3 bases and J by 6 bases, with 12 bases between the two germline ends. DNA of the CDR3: TGTGCCTGGAGGAGGTCGGGTAGCGAGCAGTACTTC. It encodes CAWRRSGSEQYF.

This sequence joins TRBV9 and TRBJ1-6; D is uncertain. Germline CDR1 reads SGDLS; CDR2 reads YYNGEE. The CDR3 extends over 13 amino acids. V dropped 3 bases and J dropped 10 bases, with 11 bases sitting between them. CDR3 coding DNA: TGTGCCAGCAGCGCAGCGACATACTCACCCCTCCACTTT. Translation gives CASSAATYSPLHF.

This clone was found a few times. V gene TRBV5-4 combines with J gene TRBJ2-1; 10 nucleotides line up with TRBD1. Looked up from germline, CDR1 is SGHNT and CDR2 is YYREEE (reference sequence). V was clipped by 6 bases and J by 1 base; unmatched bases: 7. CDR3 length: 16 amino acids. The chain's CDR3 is CASIPKGQGSYNEQFF. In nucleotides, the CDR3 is TGTGCCAGCATCCCGAAGGGACAGGGGTCCTACAATGAGCAGTTCTTC.